This T cell receptor beta chain was sequenced during a study of blood T cell repertoires in COVID-19. Study overall: T cells, B-cell-depleted T cells, or PBMCs provided the cDNA or gDNA that served as material.

Sequencing used immunoSEQ multiplex PCR; TCRdb keeps in-frame clones, though not all of them. The data contain some 160,000 clones, approximately 86% of them seen just once; the ten biggest clones take up under 3%. CDR3 length equals 15 residues. The ends were cut back, 2 bases at V and 3 bases at J, with 13 bases in the middle. The germline CDR1 and CDR2 sequences are MDHEN and SYDVKM. The sample was peripheral blood. The V call is TRBV28, the J call TRBJ1-2, with D unresolved. The sequence came from a woman aged 80 or over with COVID-19, enrolled during active disease. The CDR3 DNA is TGTGCCAGCAGTTTAGGGCAGGAAGCCGACTATGGCTACACCTTC. Translation gives CASSLGQEADYGYTF.